The following is a TCR beta chain sequence with its context. This receptor's antigen is unknown. The record has no base qualities; no much larger clone is one base away. The CDR3 regions of human TCRbeta chains were analyzed by immunosequencing. The paper's processing steps were these. Repertoire TCRs were matched against a reference library of SARS-CoV-2-specific TCRs generated with the MIRA antigen-specificity platform. Breadth was defined as the fraction of unique TCRs that were SARS-CoV-2-associated, and depth was defined as the fraction of total T cells that were SARS-CoV-2-associated. Each spike-specific TCR was assigned to its reactive spike region and to a CD4 or CD8 class using the MIRA data. Log10-transformed breadth and depth values were compared by one-way ANOVA with Sidak's multiple comparisons tests. TCRdb mirrors the immuneACCESS table, restricted to in-frame sequences. Some clones are absent from its copies; in checked studies, under half trace to an unresolved V gene, and the reason for the others is unknown. V and J calls and clone size are given by that table; D and trimming were obtained from the DNA. Across this sample there are about 120,000 clones, with about 87% seen only once. The top ten clones comprise 9.5% to 15% of the sample.

The sample is drawn from a study of T cell responses to AZD1222 COVID-19 vaccine (dated by TCRdb to the early 2020s). Study-level background: AZD1222 recipients with second doses at about 4 weeks or about 12 weeks were pooled, because spike-specific TCR depth and breadth did not differ between schedules. TCR sequencing covered some 250 trial participants: 200 to 220 given two doses of AZD1222 and 26 given two doses of MenACWY control vaccine. Trial participants were enrolled by age into 18-55, 56-69 and 70-plus year subgroups, with roughly 160, 29 and 62 TCR-sequenced participants respectively. Summary of the overall study and its limitations: The 56-69-year group was small, and its depth increase did not reach significance, likely because of low power. No day 14 peak-response samples were available, so repertoires were characterized only after the peak T cell response. Spike-specific TCR breadth and depth rose significantly after two AZD1222 doses compared with day 0 and with MenACWY recipients. Most participants were white British and females outnumbered males, and the authors suggested that clonal diversity may have been underestimated. Reportedly, close to half of the unique spike-specific TCRs recognized epitopes lying outside the regions that are mutated in the B.1.351 and B.1.1.7 variants. Conclusions about previously exposed vaccinees were limited because only a handful of AZD1222 recipients were SARS-CoV-2 seropositive at baseline. CD4 TCRs associated with the vaccine covered the entire spike protein, and the dominant responses were in regions 160-218 and 743-854.

What the time point label conveys for this sample: baseline before first vaccination. The vaccinee samples were drawn from two UK trials, COV001 and COV002, one of which was a single-blind randomized controlled phase 2/3 trial testing AZD1222 (ChAdOx1 nCoV-19) in healthy adults. Trial participant PBMC samples were collected at day 0 and day 28 after the second dose for TCRbeta chain sequencing. The CDR1 and CDR2 encoded by the germline V gene are KGHSH and LQKENI. Trimming costs V 4 bases and J 4 bases, and their ends lie 7 bases apart. Inclusive of the bounding cysteine and phenylalanine, the CDR3 is 12 residues long. The sequence is cut down to CDR3 DNA, 36 bases in frame from base 1.

This TCR came from an adult in good health. The V gene is TRBV18 and the J gene is TRBJ2-5; no D segment can be confidently identified. The sample here was peripheral blood, taken on day 0 of AZD1222 vaccination. The DNA reads as follows: TGTGCCAGCTCACGGTCGCCAGAGACCCAGTACTTC. The translation is CASSRSPETQYF.